The 30 T cell receptor beta chains below were found in one sample sequenced in a study of blood T cell repertoires in COVID-19 (TCRdb year 2020). The library was built by means of the immunoSEQ multiplex PCR assay. TCRdb re-hosts the immuneACCESS table, in-frame sequences only. Its copies lack some clones; in the studies checked, an unresolved V gene accounts for under half of them, and the cause for the rest is not known. Within this sample are 200,000 to 250,000 clones, with approximately 84% of them counted one time only. The top ten hold roughly 15% of the sample. Sequenced input: PBMCs or T cells enriched from blood (not recorded which). These TCRs come from a man aged 40-49 years who had recovered from COVID-19.

This clone came up once. Different DNA sequences within this sample yield the same CDR3. This rearrangement joins TRBV9 to TRBJ2-5; tentative D call: TRBD1 (5 bases). Trimming left V 5 bases short and J 4 bases short, with 12 bases between. The CDR3 is 13 residues long. Germline V gives CDR1 SGDLS, CDR2 YYNGEE. The CDR3 protein is CASSLGQGETQYF. CDR3 sequence (DNA): TGTGCCAGCAGTCTCGGGCAGGGAGAGACCCAGTACTTC.

The genes are TRBV5-1 and TRBJ2-3; a weak D match, TRBD2 (6 bases). The CDR3 totals 16 residues. Looked up from germline, CDR1 is SGHRS and CDR2 is YFSETQ. The germline V and J ends were trimmed by 2 bases and 0 bases, with 13 bases remaining between them. The CDR3 DNA reads as TGCGCCAGCAGCTTACTGCGGGGTCCTAGCACAGATACGCAGTATTTT. Amino acids: CASSLLRGPSTDTQYF. The full variable domain, in which reference TRBV5-1 and TRBJ2-3 provide the parts outside the CDR3, is KAGVTQTPRYLIKTRGQQVTLSCSPISGHRSVSWYQQTPGQGLQFLFEYFSETQRNKGNFPGRFSGRQFSNSRSEMNVSTLELGDSALYLCASSLLRGPSTDTQYFGPGTRLTVL.

The chain joins TRBV7-2 to TRBJ1-6, with TRBD1 identical over 7 bases. V shed 6 bases and J 7 bases; nucleotides not matched to a gene: 12. The germline gives CDR1 SGHTA, CDR2 FQGNSA. The CDR3 is made up of 16 amino acids. The CDR3: CASRIGQARRNSPLHF. The CDR3 DNA follows: TGTGCCAGCAGGATCGGACAGGCCCGGCGGAATTCACCCCTCCACTTT.

V gene TRBV28 combines with J gene TRBJ2-5, with 10 bases fitting TRBD1. The germline V gene has CDR1 MDHEN and CDR2 SYDVKM. The V and J ends lost 6 bases and 3 bases, in that order; junction bases with no gene match: 10. CDR3 length equals 16 residues. In DNA, the CDR3 is TGTGCCAGCAGACCTCCATCCGGGACAGGGGAAGAGACCCAGTACTTC. The encoded protein is CASRPPSGTGEETQYF.

The chain couples TRBV28 to TRBJ2-5; the D gene is possibly TRBD2 (7 bases). Between the trimmed V and J ends, which lost 4 bases and 4 bases, there was a span of 16 bases. The V gene's germline CDR1 is MDHEN and CDR2 SYDVKM. The CDR3 contains 15 residues. The CDR3 region has the DNA TGTGCCAGCAGTTCGGCGGGGGCGGGCGGAGAGACCCAGTACTTC. It is translated as CASSSAGAGGETQYF.

The chain carries TRBV7-8 and TRBJ1-2; 7 nucleotides match TRBD1. Germline assignment: CDR1 SGHVS and CDR2 FQNEAQ. Trimming at V came to 3 bases and at J to 6 bases, leaving 19 bases not matched to a gene. The CDR3 consists of 18 residues. The CDR3: CASSFRPRGQVERNGYTF. The DNA of the CDR3 is TGTGCCAGCAGCTTCAGACCGAGGGGGCAGGTGGAGCGGAATGGCTACACCTTC.

The chain joins TRBV7-3 to TRBJ2-2; D perhaps matches TRBD2 (5 bases). The CDR3 sequence is 15 residues long. The V end lost 4 bases, the J end lost 0 bases, and 9 bases lay between the germline ends. Looked up from germline, CDR1 is SGHTA and CDR2 is FQGTGA. Written as DNA, the CDR3 is TGTGCCAGCAGCTCCCGGGGAGCGAACACCGGGGAGCTGTTTTTT. This codes for CASSSRGANTGELFF.

This chain links TRBV2 with TRBJ2-1; D possibly corresponds to TRBD1 (5 bases). With 3 bases removed from V and 6 bases from J, the gap between germline ends came to 18 bases. The CDR3 has 16 amino acids. Germline CDR1 and CDR2: SNHLY and FYNNEI. CDR3 in amino acids: CASSEDGLGDINEQFF. The CDR3 DNA is TGTGCCAGCAGTGAGGATGGGCTAGGGGATATCAATGAGCAGTTCTTC.

The chain recombines TRBV7-9 with TRBJ2-2; weak D call: TRBD2 (6 bases). Trimming took 1 base from V and 2 from J, leaving 20 bases between them. The germline gives CDR1 SEHNR, CDR2 FQNEAQ (reference sequence). This CDR3 contains 19 residues. CDR3 sequence: CASSLGQFTLAGNTGELFF. In nucleotides, the CDR3 is TGTGCCAGCAGCTTAGGCCAATTCACACTCGCGGGAAACACCGGGGAGCTGTTTTTT.

This chain's CDR3 is CASSLTIDPSQQFF. The CDR3 nucleotides read TGCGCCAGCAGCCTTACTATCGACCCGTCTCAGCAGTTCTTC. The V call is TRBV4-1, the J call TRBJ2-1; D is ambiguous. V was cut by 4 bases and J by 11 bases, with 18 bases left in between. Germline V gene sequence: CDR1 MGHRA, CDR2 YSYEKL. This CDR3 spans 14 amino acids.

This chain joins TRBV6-5 and TRBJ1-4, with 8 bases identical to TRBD1. V shed 5 bases, J shed 0 bases, and the junction held 2 bases outside the gene matches. CDR3 size: 15 residues. Germline CDR1 reads MNHEY; CDR2 reads SVGAGI. CDR3 DNA sequence: TGTGCCAGCAGTCAACAGGGGGCAACTAATGAAAAACTGTTTTTT. This gives the protein CASSQQGATNEKLFF.

This chain connects TRBV7-6 to TRBJ1-5, with 8 bases identical to TRBD1. CDR1 and CDR2 (germline): SGHVS, FNYEAQ. The CDR3 has 16 residues. The V segment lost 4 bases and the J segment 6 bases; nucleotides outside the gene matches: 11. CDR3 nucleotides: TGTGCCAGCAGCTGTCTTTCGACAGGGGCGAGTCAGCCCCAGCATTTT. Protein product: CASSCLSTGASQPQHF. Looking up the rest from reference TRBV7-6 and TRBJ1-5 gives the full variable domain: GAGVSQSPRYKVTKRGQDVALRCDPISGHVSLYWYRQALGQGPEFLTYFNYEAQQDKSGLPNDRFSAERPEGSISTLTIQRTEQRDSAMYRCASSCLSTGASQPQHFGDGTRLSIL.

The J gene is TRBJ2-7, the V gene TRBV5-1, with 11 nucleotides matching TRBD2. J gave up 3 bases and V 0 bases, and 8 bases lay outside the gene matches. From germline, CDR1 is SGHRS and CDR2 YFSETQ. The CDR3 contains 17 residues. The CDR3 region is CASSLGSGRAMIYEQYF. CDR3 nucleotides: TGCGCCAGCAGCTTGGGTAGCGGGAGGGCCATGATCTACGAGCAGTACTTC.

This clone showed up just a few times. The genes are TRBV24-1 and TRBJ2-2, with a possible D match to TRBD1 (6 bases). This CDR3 region has 16 residues. V was cut by 5 bases and J by 0 bases, with 12 bases left in between. The V gene's germline CDR1 is KGHDR and CDR2 SFDVKD. The CDR3 loop reads CATSVMTGSNTGELFF. The CDR3 DNA sequence: TGTGCCACCAGTGTTATGACAGGCTCGAACACCGGGGAGCTGTTTTTT.

The rearrangement uses TRBV6-5 and TRBJ1-5, with 10 bases lining up with TRBD1. Unmatched junction bases numbered 7, after V lost 2 bases and J lost 6 bases. In germline, CDR1 is MNHEY, CDR2 SVGAGI. The CDR3 length is 16 residues. The CDR3 bases are TGTGCCAGCAGTTACCAAGGACAGGGGGGGGCTCAGCCCCAGCATTTT. Its protein product is CASSYQGQGGAQPQHF.

The chain carries TRBV7-2 and TRBJ1-2; 9 bases match TRBD1. The CDR3 totals 15 residues. Looked up from germline, CDR1 is SGHTA and CDR2 is FQGNSA. V was clipped by 1 base and J by 6 bases; unmatched bases: 6. CDR3 amino acids: CASSLGGRTGDGYTF. The DNA for the CDR3 is TGTGCCAGCAGCTTAGGTGGTAGGACAGGGGATGGCTACACCTTC.

The chain carries TRBV6-5 and TRBJ2-3; no clear D. CDR3 size: 15 residues. With 10 bases removed from V and 1 base from J, the gap between germline ends came to 18 bases. Germline V lookup: CDR1 MNHEY, CDR2 SVGAGI. The CDR3 loop is CANSPSGGGTDTQYF. The CDR3 bases are TGTGCCAACTCACCCTCTGGCGGCGGCACAGATACGCAGTATTTT.

The rearrangement links TRBV2 to TRBJ1-6; weak D call: TRBD1 (5 bases). The CDR3 runs 14 residues. Trimming stripped 8 bases from V and 5 bases from J, with 13 bases between. The V gene's germline CDR1 is SNHLY and CDR2 FYNNEI. CDR3 region: CASWRAGDNSPLHF. The CDR3 DNA reads as TGTGCCAGCTGGCGTGCGGGGGATAATTCACCCCTCCACTTT.

A note on this clone: Distinct nucleotide sequences in the sample also encode this CDR3. This chain joins TRBV5-1 and TRBJ2-7; a weak D match, TRBD1 (5 bases). The V end lost 1 base, the J end lost 4 bases, and 9 bases lay between the germline ends. This CDR3 has 13 residues. Germline V CDR1 and CDR2: SGHRS, YFSETQ. As DNA, the CDR3 is TGCGCCAGCAGCTTGCAGGGAACATACGAGCAGTACTTC. Translating it yields CASSLQGTYEQYF.

The J gene is TRBJ2-5, the V gene TRBV7-9; a possible D gene is TRBD1 (6 bases). The CDR3 spans 15 residues. Between the trimmed V and J ends, which lost 3 bases and 7 bases, there was a span of 18 bases. CDR1 and CDR2 from the germline V gene are SEHNR and FQNEAQ (reference sequence). CDR3 residues: CASSLSEKLRGTQYF. In DNA form, the CDR3 reads TGTGCCAGCAGCTTGTCAGAAAAGCTCAGGGGGACCCAGTACTTC.

The chain employs TRBV28 and TRBJ2-3; weak D call: TRBD2 (6 bases). The CDR3 runs 17 residues. In germline, CDR1 is MDHEN, CDR2 SYDVKM. V was shortened by 6 bases and J by 2 bases, with 21 bases between the two germline ends. CDR3 sequence reads: CASSLARDSSATDTQYF. The CDR3 bases are TGTGCCAGCAGCCTAGCCCGGGACTCATCGGCCACAGATACGCAGTATTTT.

The V gene is TRBV18, the J gene TRBJ1-6, with D possibly being TRBD1 (6 bases). This CDR3 is built from 15 residues. CDR1 is KGHSH and CDR2 is LQKENI in the germline V gene. The V end was cut by 4 bases, the J end by 11 bases, with 18 bases between. The DNA for the CDR3 is TGTGCCAGCTCACTCGGGCAGGGGCCGTTGGCACCCCTCCACTTT. Its translation is CASSLGQGPLAPLHF.

The chain recombines TRBV2 with TRBJ1-2, with 7 bases identical to TRBD1. The CDR3 extends over 15 amino acids. The germline V gene has CDR1 SNHLY and CDR2 FYNNEI. The V and J ends lost 6 bases and 2 bases, in that order; junction bases with no gene match: 9. The CDR3 DNA is TGTGCCAGCAGAGCCCAAGGGGGCCCGAACTATGGCTACACCTTC. It translates to CASRAQGGPNYGYTF.

In DNA, the CDR3 is TGCGCCAGCAGCTCGGGCACCGGGACAGGAACTGGTGGGGCCAACGTCCTGACTTTC. Translating gives CASSSGTGTGTGGANVLTF. The V and J genes are TRBV5-1 and TRBJ2-6, with 8 positions matching TRBD1. This CDR3 is built from 19 residues. With 3 bases clipped from V and 3 bases from J, the junction kept 14 bases outside the gene matches. Germline lookup yields CDR1 SGHRS and CDR2 YFSETQ.

This rearrangement joins TRBV2 to TRBJ1-4; 10 bases agree with TRBD1. The V segment lost 8 bases and the J segment 7 bases; nucleotides outside the gene matches: 4. The germline gives CDR1 SNHLY, CDR2 FYNNEI. This CDR3 has 13 amino acids. The CDR3 sequence: CASEGDRGEKLFF. The CDR3 bases are TGTGCCAGCGAGGGGGACAGGGGTGAAAAACTGTTTTTT. Filled out from reference TRBV2 and TRBJ1-4, the complete variable domain reads EPEVTQTPSHQVTQMGQEVILRCVPISNHLYFYWYRQILGQKVEFLVSFYNNEISEKSEIFDDQFSVERPDGSNFTLKIRSTKLEDSAMYFCASEGDRGEKLFFGSGTQLSVL.

This rearrangement joins TRBV30 to TRBJ1-1; the match to TRBD1 covers 7 bases. With 1 base clipped from V and 6 bases from J, the junction kept 8 bases outside the gene matches. The CDR3 is made up of 14 amino acids. The germline V gene has CDR1 GTSNPN and CDR2 SVGIG (reference sequence). The CDR3 DNA is TGTGCCTGGAGTGCGGGCAGGGGGGACGCTGAAGCTTTCTTT. It is translated as CAWSAGRGDAEAFF.

This sequence joins TRBV5-1 and TRBJ1-2, with a possible D match to TRBD1 (5 bases). The V gene lost 5 bases and the J gene lost 4 bases, with 21 bases spanning the gap. Per germline, CDR1 SGHRS and CDR2 YFSETQ. CDR3 length equals 16 residues. The CDR3, as DNA: TGCGCCAGCAGGTCGACGCGTACGATAGGGGTCTATGGCTACACCTTC. Translation gives CASRSTRTIGVYGYTF.

V and J are TRBV5-8 and TRBJ1-5; 7 bases are a match to TRBD1. The V segment lost 4 bases and the J segment 1 base; nucleotides outside the gene matches: 2. The CDR3 length is 14 residues. The germline gives CDR1 SGHTS, CDR2 YDEGEE. CDR3 bases: TGTGCCAGCAGCCTCAGGGGGAGCAATCAGCCCCAGCATTTT. Amino acids: CASSLRGSNQPQHF.

The genes are TRBV6-5 and TRBJ2-3, with 7 nucleotides matching TRBD1. CDR1 MNHEY and CDR2 SVGAGI come from the germline V gene. The length of the CDR3 is 15 residues. The V segment lost 6 bases and the J segment 6 bases; nucleotides outside the gene matches: 12. CDR3 loop: CASSRKGALTDTQYF. CDR3 bases: TGTGCCAGCAGCCGAAAGGGGGCGCTGACCGATACGCAGTATTTT.

The J gene is TRBJ1-2, the V gene TRBV19; D remains ambiguous. The CDR3 sequence is 15 residues long. V was cut by 1 base and J by 4 bases, with 13 bases left in between. CDR1 is LNHDA and CDR2 is SQIVND in the germline V gene (reference sequence). The CDR3 DNA is TGTGCCAGTAGTATAGTAGAACAGACGCCCTATGGCTACACCTTC. Its protein is CASSIVEQTPYGYTF.